The 3 T cell receptor beta chains reported below all come from one sample, sequenced in a study of regulatory T cells in long-lasting Graves disease. Time point meaning: newly diagnosed GD, antithyroid drugs for less than 3 months. PBMC RNA served as the TCR library source. Researchers made TCR beta libraries by using iRepertoire HTBI primers and running Arm-PCR on CDR3 regions. TCRdb re-analysed the multiplex PCR reads in MiXCR, keeping a single row per CDR3 protein. This sample yields around 250,000 distinct CDR3 sequences, of which about 20% are seen a single time; around 15% belongs to the top ten. These data are also associated with another study on T cells in Graves' hyperthyroidism and ophthalmopathy.

The sample here was peripheral blood mononuclear cells (PBMCs), taken at new diagnosis, from a patient treated with antithyroid drugs. Receptor source: a woman in her 30s with Graves disease.

This clonotype was seen at least ten times. CDR3 coding DNA: TGCAGCGTTGGGAGTCTAGCGGCTACCTACAATGAGCAGTTCTTC. Its translation is CSVGSLAATYNEQFF. The rearrangement links TRBV29-1 to TRBJ2-1; 7 bases agree with TRBD2. CDR1 SQVTM and CDR2 ANQGSEA come from the germline V gene. Trimming removed 4 bases from V and 2 bases from J; junction bases left unmatched: 8. This CDR3 is built from 15 residues.

J is TRBJ1-5 and V is TRBV6-2 or TRBV6-3; TRBD1 aligns across 7 bases. The CDR3 runs 15 residues. J gave up 3 bases and V 7 bases, and 9 bases lay outside the gene matches. Looked up from germline, CDR1 is MNHEY and CDR2 is SVGEGT. CDR3 sequence reads: CASTPTGTVNQPQHF. CDR3 DNA sequence: TGTGCCAGCACCCCAACCGGGACAGTCAATCAGCCCCAGCATTTT.

The sample holds many counts of this clonotype. V usage is TRBV27 and J usage is TRBJ1-6; D perhaps matches TRBD1 (6 bases). The CDR3 is 14 residues long. The germline V gene has CDR1 MNHEY and CDR2 SMNVEV (reference sequence). V was cut by 6 bases and J by 5 bases, with 11 bases left in between. The chain's CDR3 is CASRGATDNSPLHF. The CDR3 DNA follows: TGTGCCAGCAGGGGGGCTACCGATAATTCACCCCTCCACTTT.